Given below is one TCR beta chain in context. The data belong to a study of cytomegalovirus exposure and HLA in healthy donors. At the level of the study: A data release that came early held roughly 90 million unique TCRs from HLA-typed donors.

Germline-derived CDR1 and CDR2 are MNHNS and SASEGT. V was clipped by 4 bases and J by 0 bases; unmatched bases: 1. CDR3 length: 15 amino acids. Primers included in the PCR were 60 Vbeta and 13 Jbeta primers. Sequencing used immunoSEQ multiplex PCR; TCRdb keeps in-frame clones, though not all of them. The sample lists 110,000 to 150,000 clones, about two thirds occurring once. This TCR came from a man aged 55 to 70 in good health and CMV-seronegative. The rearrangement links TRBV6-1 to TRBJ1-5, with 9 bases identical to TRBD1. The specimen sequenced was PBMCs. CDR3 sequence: CASSGTGVSNQPQHF. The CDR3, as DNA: TGTGCCAGCAGTGGGACAGGGGTTAGCAATCAGCCCCAGCATTTT.